The sequence of this T cell receptor (beta chain) was determined in a study of early T cells in non-severe SARS-CoV-2 infection. About the research overall: Bulk RNA taken from unsorted whole blood was sequenced, leaving chains unpaired. General study results and limits: A preference for anti-spike CD8 responses marked VDJdb matching, which missed private and CD4 specificities.

On this clonotype: Its antigen remains unidentified.

The V gene's germline CDR1 is SGHNT and CDR2 YYREEE (reference sequence). V lost 4 bases, J lost 7 bases, and 11 bases lay in between. This CDR3 has 12 residues. Individual cDNA molecules received unique molecular identifiers during library preparation. TCRdb reprocessed the 5' RACE reads with MiXCR, giving one entry per CDR3 protein. This sample has fewer than 55,000 distinct CDR3 sequences, with 5.5% to 7.5% found just once. The sequence was obtained from an adult who was a healthcare worker with PCR-confirmed SARS-CoV-2 infection or an uninfected control (not recorded which). This chain links TRBV5-4 with TRBJ1-1; D unclear. The material sequenced was whole blood, taken at baseline. This chain's CDR3 is CASSLGPREAFF. Here the CDR3 DNA reads TGTGCCAGCAGCCTTGGCCCTCGTGAAGCTTTCTTT.